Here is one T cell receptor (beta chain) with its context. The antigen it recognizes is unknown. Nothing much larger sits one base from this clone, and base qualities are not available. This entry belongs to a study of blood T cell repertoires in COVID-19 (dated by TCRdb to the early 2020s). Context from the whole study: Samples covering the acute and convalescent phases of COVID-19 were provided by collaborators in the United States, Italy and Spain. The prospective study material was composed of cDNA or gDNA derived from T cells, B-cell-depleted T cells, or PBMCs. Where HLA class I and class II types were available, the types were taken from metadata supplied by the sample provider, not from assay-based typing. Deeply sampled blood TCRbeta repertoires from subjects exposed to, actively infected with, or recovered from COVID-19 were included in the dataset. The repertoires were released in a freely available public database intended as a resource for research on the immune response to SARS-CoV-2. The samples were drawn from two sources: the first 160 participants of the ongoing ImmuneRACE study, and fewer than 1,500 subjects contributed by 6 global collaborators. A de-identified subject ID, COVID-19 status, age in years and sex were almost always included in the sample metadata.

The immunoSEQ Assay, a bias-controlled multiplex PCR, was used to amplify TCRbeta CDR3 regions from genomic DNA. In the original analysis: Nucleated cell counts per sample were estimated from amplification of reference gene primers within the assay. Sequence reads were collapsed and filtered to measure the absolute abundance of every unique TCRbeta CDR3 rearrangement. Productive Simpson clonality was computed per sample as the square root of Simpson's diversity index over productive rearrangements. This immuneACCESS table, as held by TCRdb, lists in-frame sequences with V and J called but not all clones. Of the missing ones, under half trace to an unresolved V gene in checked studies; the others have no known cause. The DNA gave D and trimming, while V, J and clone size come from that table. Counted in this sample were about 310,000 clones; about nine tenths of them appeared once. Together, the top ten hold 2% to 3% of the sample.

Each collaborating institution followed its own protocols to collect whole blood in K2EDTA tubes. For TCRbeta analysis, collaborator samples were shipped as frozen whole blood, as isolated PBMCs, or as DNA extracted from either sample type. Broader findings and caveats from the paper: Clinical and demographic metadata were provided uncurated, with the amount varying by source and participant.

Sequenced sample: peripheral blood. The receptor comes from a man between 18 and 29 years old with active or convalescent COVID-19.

The CDR3 loop reads CASSQVADSLRTDTQYF. The DNA reads TGCGCCAGCAGCCAAGTTGCGGACAGCCTTCGCACAGATACGCAGTATTTT. The chain is made from TRBV4-3 and TRBJ2-3; the best D guess is TRBD1, with 6 bases matching. The germline V gene encodes CDR1 LGHNA and CDR2 YSLEER. Trimming at the junction amounts to 1 base on V and 1 base on J, and the germline ends lie 15 bases apart. There are 17 amino acids in the CDR3, from cysteine to phenylalanine inclusive. Only the CDR3 part of the read is kept: 51 bases, read in frame from the first base.